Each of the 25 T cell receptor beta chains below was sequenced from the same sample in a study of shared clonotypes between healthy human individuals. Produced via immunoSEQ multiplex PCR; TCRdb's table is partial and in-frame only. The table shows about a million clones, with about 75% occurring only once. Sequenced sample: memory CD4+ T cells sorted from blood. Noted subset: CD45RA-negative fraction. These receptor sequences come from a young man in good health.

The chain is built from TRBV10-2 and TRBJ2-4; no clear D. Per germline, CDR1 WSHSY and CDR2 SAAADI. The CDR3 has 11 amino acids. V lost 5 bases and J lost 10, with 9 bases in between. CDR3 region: CASSSSEIQYF. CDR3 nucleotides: TGCGCCAGCAGTTCCAGTGAGATTCAGTACTTC.

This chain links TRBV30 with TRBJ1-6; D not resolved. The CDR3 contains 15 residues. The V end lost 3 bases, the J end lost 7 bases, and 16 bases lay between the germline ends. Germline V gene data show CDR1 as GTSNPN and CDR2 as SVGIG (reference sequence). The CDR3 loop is CAWSQSGTPNSPLHF. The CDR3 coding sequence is TGTGCCTGGAGCCAATCAGGAACCCCCAATTCACCCCTCCACTTT.

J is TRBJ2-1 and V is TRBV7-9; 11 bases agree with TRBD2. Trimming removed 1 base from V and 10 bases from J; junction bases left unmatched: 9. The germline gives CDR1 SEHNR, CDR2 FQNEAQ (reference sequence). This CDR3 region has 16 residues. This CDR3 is CASSLVRASGGNEQFF. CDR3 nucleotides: TGTGCCAGCAGCTTAGTTCGGGCTAGCGGGGGGAACGAGCAGTTCTTC.

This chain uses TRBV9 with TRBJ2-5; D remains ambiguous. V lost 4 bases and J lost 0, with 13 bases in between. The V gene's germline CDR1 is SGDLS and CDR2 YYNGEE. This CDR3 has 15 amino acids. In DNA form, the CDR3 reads TGTGCCAGCAGCCCGAACGCGGCTAACCAAGAGACCCAGTACTTC. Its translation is CASSPNAANQETQYF.

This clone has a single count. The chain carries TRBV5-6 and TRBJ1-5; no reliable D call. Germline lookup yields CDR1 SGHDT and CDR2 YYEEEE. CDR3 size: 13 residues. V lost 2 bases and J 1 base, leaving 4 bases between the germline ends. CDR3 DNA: TGTGCCAGCAGCTTCCAAAGCAATCAGCCCCAGCATTTT. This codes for CASSFQSNQPQHF.

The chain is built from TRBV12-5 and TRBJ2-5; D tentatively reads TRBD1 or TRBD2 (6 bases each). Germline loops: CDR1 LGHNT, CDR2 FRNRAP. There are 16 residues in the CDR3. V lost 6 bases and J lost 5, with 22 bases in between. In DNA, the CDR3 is TGTGCTAGTGGGGGTGGTCCGGGGGCGAGTTTTGAGACCCAGTACTTC. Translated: CASGGGPGASFETQYF.

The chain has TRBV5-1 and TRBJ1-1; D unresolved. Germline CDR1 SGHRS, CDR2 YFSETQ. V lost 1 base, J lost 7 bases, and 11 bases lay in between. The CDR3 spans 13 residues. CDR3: CASSLQELDEAFF. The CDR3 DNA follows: TGCGCCAGCAGCTTGCAGGAATTAGATGAAGCTTTCTTT. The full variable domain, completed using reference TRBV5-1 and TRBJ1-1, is KAGVTQTPRYLIKTRGQQVTLSCSPISGHRSVSWYQQTPGQGLQFLFEYFSETQRNKGNFPGRFSGRQFSNSRSEMNVSTLELGDSALYLCASSLQELDEAFFGQGTRLTVV.

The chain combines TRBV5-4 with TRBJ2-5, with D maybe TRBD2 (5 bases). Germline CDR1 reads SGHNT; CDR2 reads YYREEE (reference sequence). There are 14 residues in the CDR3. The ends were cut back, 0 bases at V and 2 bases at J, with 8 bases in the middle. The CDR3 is CASSLDSAQETQYF. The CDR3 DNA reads TGTGCCAGCAGCTTGGATAGCGCGCAAGAGACCCAGTACTTC.

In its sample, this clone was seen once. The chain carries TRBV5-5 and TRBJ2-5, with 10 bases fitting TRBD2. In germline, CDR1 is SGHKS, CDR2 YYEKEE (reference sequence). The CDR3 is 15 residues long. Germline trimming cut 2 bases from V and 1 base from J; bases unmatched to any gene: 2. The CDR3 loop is CASSFSSGGQETQYF. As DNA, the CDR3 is TGTGCCAGCAGCTTTTCTAGCGGGGGCCAAGAGACCCAGTACTTC.

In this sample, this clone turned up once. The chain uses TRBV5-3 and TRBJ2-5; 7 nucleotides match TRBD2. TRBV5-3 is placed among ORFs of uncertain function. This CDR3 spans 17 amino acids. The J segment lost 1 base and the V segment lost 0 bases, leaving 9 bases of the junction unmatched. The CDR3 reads CARSLGAGDIPQETQYF. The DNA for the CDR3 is TGTGCCAGAAGCTTGGGCGCGGGAGATATCCCCCAAGAGACCCAGTACTTC.

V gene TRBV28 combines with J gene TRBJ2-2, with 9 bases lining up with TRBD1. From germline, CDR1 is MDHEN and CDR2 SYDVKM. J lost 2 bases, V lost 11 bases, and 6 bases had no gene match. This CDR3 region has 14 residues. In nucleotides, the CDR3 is TGTGCCGGACGGACAGGGGTCAACACCGGGGAGCTGTTTTTT. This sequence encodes CAGRTGVNTGELFF.

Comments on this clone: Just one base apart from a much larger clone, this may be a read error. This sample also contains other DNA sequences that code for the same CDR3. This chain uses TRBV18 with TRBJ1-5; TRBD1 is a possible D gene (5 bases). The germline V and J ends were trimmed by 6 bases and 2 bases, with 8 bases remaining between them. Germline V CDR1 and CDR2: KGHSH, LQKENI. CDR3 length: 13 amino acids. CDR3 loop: CASSLGRNQPQHF. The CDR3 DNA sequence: TGTGCCAGCTCCTTGGGGCGCAATCAGCCCCAGCATTTT.

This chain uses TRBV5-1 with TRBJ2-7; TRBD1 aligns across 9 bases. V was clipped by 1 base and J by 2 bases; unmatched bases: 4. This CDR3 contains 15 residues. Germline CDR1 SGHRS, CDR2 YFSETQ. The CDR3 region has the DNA TGCGCCAGCAGCTTGCCGGGACAGGGCACCTACGAGCAGTACTTC. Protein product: CASSLPGQGTYEQYF.

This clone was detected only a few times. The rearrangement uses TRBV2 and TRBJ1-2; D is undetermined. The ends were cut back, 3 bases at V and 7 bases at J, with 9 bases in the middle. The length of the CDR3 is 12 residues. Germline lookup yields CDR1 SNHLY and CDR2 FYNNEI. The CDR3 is CASSDVVVGYTF. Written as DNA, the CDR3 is TGTGCCAGCAGTGATGTGGTTGTTGGCTACACCTTC. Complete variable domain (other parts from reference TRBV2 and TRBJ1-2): EPEVTQTPSHQVTQMGQEVILRCVPISNHLYFYWYRQILGQKVEFLVSFYNNEISEKSEIFDDQFSVERPDGSNFTLKIRSTKLEDSAMYFCASSDVVVGYTFGSGTRLTVV.

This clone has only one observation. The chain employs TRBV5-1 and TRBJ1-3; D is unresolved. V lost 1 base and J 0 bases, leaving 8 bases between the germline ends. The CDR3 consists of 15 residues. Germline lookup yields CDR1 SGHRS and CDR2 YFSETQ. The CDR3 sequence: CASSLTANSGNTIYF. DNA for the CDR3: TGCGCCAGCAGCTTGACAGCGAACTCTGGAAACACCATATATTTT.

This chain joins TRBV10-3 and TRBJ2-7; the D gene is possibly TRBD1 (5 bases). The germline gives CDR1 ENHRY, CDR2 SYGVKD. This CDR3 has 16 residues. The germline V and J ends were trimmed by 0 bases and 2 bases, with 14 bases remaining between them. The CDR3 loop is CAISESRIGATYEQYF. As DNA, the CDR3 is TGTGCCATCAGTGAGTCGAGGATAGGGGCTACCTACGAGCAGTACTTC.

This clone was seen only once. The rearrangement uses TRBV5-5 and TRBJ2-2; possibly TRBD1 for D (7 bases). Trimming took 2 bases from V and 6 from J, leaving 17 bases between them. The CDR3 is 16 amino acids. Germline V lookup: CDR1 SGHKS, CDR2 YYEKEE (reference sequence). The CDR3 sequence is CASSFPTGRFAGELFF. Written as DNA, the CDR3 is TGTGCCAGCAGCTTCCCGACAGGGAGGTTTGCCGGGGAGCTGTTTTTT.

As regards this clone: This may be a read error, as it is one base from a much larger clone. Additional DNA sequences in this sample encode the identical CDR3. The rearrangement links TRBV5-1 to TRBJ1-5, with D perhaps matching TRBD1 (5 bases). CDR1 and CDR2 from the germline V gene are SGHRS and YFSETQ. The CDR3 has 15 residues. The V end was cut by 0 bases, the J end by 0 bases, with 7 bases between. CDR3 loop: CASSLEGVSNQPQHF. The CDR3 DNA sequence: TGCGCCAGCAGCTTGGAAGGGGTTAGCAATCAGCCCCAGCATTTT.

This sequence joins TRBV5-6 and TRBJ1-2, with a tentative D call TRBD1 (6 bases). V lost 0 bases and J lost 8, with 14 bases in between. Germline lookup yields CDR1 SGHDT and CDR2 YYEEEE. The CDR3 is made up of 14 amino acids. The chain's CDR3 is CASSLASGAGGYTF. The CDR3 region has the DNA TGTGCCAGCAGCTTGGCATCGGGGGCGGGAGGCTACACCTTC.

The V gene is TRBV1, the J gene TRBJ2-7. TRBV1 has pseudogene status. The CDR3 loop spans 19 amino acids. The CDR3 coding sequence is TGCACCAGCAGCCAAGATTCCGGGCCGACCGGGACCATTCCCTACGAGCAGTACTTC. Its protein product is CTSSQDSGPTGTIPYEQYF.

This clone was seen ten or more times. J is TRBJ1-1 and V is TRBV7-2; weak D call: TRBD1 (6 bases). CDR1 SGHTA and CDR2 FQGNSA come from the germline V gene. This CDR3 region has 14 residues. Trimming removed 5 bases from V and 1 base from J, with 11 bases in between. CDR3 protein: CASSTDRWNTEAFF. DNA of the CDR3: TGTGCCAGCAGCACAGACAGGTGGAACACTGAAGCTTTCTTT.

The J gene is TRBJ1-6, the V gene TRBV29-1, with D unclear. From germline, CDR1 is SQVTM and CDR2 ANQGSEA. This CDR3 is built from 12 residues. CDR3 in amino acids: CGAGSYNSPLHF. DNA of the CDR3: TGCGGTGCGGGGTCCTATAATTCACCCCTCCACTTT.

The CDR3 bases are TGCGCCAGCAGCTTGGTGTCAGGCCCTAACTATGGCTACACCTTC. Translation gives CASSLVSGPNYGYTF. The gene calls are TRBV5-1 and TRBJ1-2; unclear D gene. The CDR3 length is 15 residues. Trimming cost V 0 bases and J 0 bases, with 9 bases left between them. Germline loops: CDR1 SGHRS, CDR2 YFSETQ.

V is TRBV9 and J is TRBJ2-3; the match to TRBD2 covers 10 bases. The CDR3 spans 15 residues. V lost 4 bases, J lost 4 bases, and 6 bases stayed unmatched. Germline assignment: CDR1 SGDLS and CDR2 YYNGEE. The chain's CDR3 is CASSFGLAVSDTQYF. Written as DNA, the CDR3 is TGTGCCAGCAGCTTCGGACTAGCGGTGTCAGATACGCAGTATTTT.

CDR3 coding DNA: TGTGCCAGCAGCCAAATTGCCCGGGACAGGCGAACCCGGAACACCGGGGAGCTGTTTTTT. It translates to CASSQIARDRRTRNTGELFF. The J gene is TRBJ2-2, the V gene TRBV7-6, with 8 nucleotides matching TRBD1. Germline CDR1 reads SGHVS; CDR2 reads FNYEAQ. The CDR3 has 20 residues. J lost 1 base, V lost 5 bases, and 18 bases had no gene match.